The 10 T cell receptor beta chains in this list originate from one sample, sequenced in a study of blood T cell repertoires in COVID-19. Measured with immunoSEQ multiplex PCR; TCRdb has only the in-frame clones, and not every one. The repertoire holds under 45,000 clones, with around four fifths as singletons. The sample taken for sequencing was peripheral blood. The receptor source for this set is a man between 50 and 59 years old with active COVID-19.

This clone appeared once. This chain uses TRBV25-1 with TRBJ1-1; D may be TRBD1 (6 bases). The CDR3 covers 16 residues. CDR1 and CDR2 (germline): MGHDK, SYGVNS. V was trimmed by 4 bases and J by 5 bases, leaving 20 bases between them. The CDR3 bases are TGTGCCAGCAGTGGCTCAGGGGTAGGTGGCAGGACTGAAGCTTTCTTT. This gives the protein CASSGSGVGGRTEAFF.

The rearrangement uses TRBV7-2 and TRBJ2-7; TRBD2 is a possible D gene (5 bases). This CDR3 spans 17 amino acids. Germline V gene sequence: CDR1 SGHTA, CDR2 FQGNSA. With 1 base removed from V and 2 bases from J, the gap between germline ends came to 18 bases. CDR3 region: CASSLDRSRTFPYEQYF. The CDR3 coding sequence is TGTGCCAGCAGCTTAGACCGGAGCAGGACTTTCCCCTACGAGCAGTACTTC. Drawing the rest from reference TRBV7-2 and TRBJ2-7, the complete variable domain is GAGVSQSPSNKVTEKGKDVELRCDPISGHTALYWYRQSLGQGLEFLIYFQGNSAPDKSGLPSDRFSAERTGGSVSTLTIQRTQQEDSAVYLCASSLDRSRTFPYEQYFGPGTRLTVT.

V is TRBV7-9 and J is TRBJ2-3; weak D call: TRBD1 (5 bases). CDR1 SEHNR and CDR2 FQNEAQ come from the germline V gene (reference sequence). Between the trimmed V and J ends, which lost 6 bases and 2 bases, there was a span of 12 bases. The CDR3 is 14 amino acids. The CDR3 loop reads CASSPVRVTDTQYF. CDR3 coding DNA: TGTGCCAGCAGTCCCGTCAGGGTCACAGATACGCAGTATTTT.

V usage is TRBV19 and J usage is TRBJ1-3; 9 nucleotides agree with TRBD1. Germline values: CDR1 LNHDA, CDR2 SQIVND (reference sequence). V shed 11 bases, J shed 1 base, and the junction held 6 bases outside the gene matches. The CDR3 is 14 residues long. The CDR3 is CAVWTGDSGNTIYF. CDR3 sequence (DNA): TGTGCCGTTTGGACAGGGGATTCTGGAAACACCATATATTTT.

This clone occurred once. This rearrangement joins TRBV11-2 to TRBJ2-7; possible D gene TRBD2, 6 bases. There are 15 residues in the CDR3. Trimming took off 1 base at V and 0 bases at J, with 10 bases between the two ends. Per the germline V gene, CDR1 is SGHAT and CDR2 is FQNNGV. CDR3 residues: CASSLVGGSSYEQYF. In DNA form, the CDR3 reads TGTGCCAGCAGCTTAGTCGGAGGGAGCTCCTACGAGCAGTACTTC.

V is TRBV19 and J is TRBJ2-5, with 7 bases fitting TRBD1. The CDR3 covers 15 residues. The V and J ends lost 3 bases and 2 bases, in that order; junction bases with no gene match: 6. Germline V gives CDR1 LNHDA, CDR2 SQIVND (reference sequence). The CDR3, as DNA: TGTGCCAGTAGTATCGGACAGGCGAGACAAGAGACCCAGTACTTC. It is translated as CASSIGQARQETQYF.

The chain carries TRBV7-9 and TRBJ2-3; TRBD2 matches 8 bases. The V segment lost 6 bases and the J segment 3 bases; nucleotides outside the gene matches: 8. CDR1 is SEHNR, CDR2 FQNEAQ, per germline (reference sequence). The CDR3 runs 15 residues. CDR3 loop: CASRGGGGRTDTQYF. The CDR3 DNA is TGTGCCAGCAGAGGTGGAGGCGGGAGGACAGATACGCAGTATTTT.

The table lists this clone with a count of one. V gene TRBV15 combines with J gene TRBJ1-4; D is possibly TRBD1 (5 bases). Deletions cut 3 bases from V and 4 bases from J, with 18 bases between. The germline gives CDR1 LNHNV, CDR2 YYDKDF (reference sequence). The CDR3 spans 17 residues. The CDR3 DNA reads TGTGCCACCAGCAGGGGGACCGGGACTGGGGATAATGAAAAACTGTTTTTT. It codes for CATSRGTGTGDNEKLFF.

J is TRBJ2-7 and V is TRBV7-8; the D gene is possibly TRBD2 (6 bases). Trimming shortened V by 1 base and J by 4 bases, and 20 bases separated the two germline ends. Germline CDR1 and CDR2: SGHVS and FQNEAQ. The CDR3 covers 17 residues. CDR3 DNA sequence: TGTGCCAGCAGCTTAGGAGTGGTGGTCGGGGGTGGTTACGAGCAGTACTTC. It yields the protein CASSLGVVVGGGYEQYF.

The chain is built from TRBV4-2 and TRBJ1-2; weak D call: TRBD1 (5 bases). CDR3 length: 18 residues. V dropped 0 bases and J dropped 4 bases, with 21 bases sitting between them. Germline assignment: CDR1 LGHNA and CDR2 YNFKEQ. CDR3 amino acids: CASSQESGGLVPLYGYTF. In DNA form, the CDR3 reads TGTGCCAGCAGCCAAGAGTCGGGGGGTCTAGTTCCACTCTATGGCTACACCTTC.